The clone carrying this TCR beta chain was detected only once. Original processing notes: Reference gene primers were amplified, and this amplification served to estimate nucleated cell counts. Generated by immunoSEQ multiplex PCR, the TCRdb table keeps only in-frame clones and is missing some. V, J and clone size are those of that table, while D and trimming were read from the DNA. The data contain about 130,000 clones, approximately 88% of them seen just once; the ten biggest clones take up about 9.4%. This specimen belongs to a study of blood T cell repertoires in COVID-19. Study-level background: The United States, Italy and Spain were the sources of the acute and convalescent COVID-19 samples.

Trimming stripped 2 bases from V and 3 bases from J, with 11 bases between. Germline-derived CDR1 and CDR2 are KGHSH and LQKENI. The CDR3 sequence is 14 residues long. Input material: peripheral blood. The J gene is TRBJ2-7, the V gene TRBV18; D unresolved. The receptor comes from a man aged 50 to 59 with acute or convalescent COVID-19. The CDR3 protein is CASSPLETNYEQYF. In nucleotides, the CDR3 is TGTGCCAGCTCACCATTAGAGACAAACTACGAGCAGTACTTC.